The entry below gives a single T cell receptor (beta chain) sequence along with its context. Other DNA variants within this sample encode the same CDR3. This record belongs to a study of blood T cell repertoires in COVID-19. Method: immunoSEQ multiplex PCR; TCRdb's copy keeps in-frame clones and lacks some. The table lists under 150,000 clones, 75% to 90% of them singletons. Germline CDR1 and CDR2: MNHEY and SVGAGI. V was shortened by 4 bases and J by 2 bases, with 8 bases between the two germline ends. This CDR3 contains 14 residues. The clonotype originates from a man between 70 and 80 years old with acute or convalescent COVID-19. What was sequenced was peripheral blood. The genes are TRBV6-5 and TRBJ1-4; D ambiguous. The CDR3 bases are TGTGCCAGCAGTTCAGGCTCCACTAATGAAAAACTGTTTTTT. As protein: CASSSGSTNEKLFF.